Following are 21 T cell receptor beta chains from one sample sequenced in a study of post-analysis software for immune sequencing data. Study findings and constraints: Patients had higher frequencies than controls of about five TRBV segments, including TRBV5-6, TRBV5-1 and TRBV20-1.

Unique molecular identifiers tagged the TCR beta cDNA libraries. Via MiXCR, TCRdb re-called the PCR reads, giving one row per CDR3 protein. The sample has about 460,000 distinct CDR3 sequences; approximately 46% are singletons. For these receptors, no antigen is known. The material sequenced was blood. The receptor set was obtained from a girl aged 10 to 17 with multiple sclerosis.

Details on this clonotype: A clone one base away is much larger, so this may be a read error. This rearrangement joins TRBV5-1 to TRBJ2-5; tentatively, D is TRBD1 (6 bases). Gene TRBJ2-7 matches the end of the DNA better, so the J call may be wrong. CDR1 is SGHRS and CDR2 is YFSETQ in the germline V gene. This CDR3 spans 16 amino acids. The CDR3 DNA is TGCGCCGGCAGCTGGGGGCCAGGCGACAAGTCCTACGAGCAGTACTTC. Translation: CAGSWGPGDKSYEQYF.

This clonotype has more than one count but fewer than ten. The chain is built from TRBV4-1 and TRBJ2-5; no clear D gene. CDR3 length: 15 amino acids. Trimming took off 2 bases at V and 5 bases at J, with 15 bases between the two ends. The V gene's germline CDR1 is MGHRA and CDR2 YSYEKL. The CDR3 loop is CASSQQNGLGETQYF. The CDR3 DNA reads as TGCGCCAGCAGCCAACAGAACGGGTTAGGGGAGACCCAGTACTTC.

In its sample, this clonotype was seen once. The V gene is TRBV3-1, the J gene TRBJ2-5; 8 bases are shared with TRBD1. The germline gives CDR1 LGHDT, CDR2 YNNKEL (reference sequence). V trimming: 0 bases; J trimming: 4 bases; junction bases outside the gene matches: 7. CDR3 length equals 16 residues. The CDR3 loop reads CASSQDLQGVGETQYF. CDR3 DNA sequence: TGTGCCAGCAGCCAAGATCTACAGGGGGTAGGAGAGACCCAGTACTTC.

J is TRBJ2-7 and V is TRBV7-2; no definite D call. The ends were cut back, 5 bases at V and 2 bases at J, with 16 bases in the middle. The CDR3 runs to 15 residues. CDR1 is SGHTA and CDR2 is FQGNSA in the germline V gene. CDR3 DNA: TGTGCCAGCAGCCCCGGTCCAGGCCGCGCCTACGAGCAGTACTTC. Amino acids: CASSPGPGRAYEQYF.

Regarding this clonotype: A much larger clone differs from this one at a single base, so this may be a read error. The chain combines TRBV12-3 or TRBV12-4 with TRBJ1-5, with a possible D match to TRBD1 (6 bases). This CDR3 region has 15 residues. This CDR3 is CGSSLDPQGNQPQHF. The CDR3 coding sequence is TGTGGCAGCAGTTTAGATCCTCAGGGGAATCAGCCCCAGCATTTT.

The rearrangement joins TRBV28 to TRBJ2-3; D gene ambiguous. CDR1 is MDHEN, CDR2 SYDVKM, per germline. The CDR3 runs to 12 residues. V lost 7 bases and J lost 5, with 10 bases in between. CDR3 protein: CASTGRLDTQYF. CDR3 nucleotides: TGTGCCAGCACTGGACGTCTAGATACGCAGTATTTT.

The V and J genes are TRBV28 and TRBJ2-7; D may be TRBD1 (5 bases). Germline lookup yields CDR1 MDHEN and CDR2 SYDVKM. The CDR3 contains 12 residues. V gave up 7 bases and J gave up 2 bases, with 9 bases separating them. CDR3 residues: CASKTVTYEQYF. As DNA, the CDR3 is TGTGCCAGCAAGACAGTGACCTACGAGCAGTACTTC.

The chain is built from TRBV25-1 and TRBJ1-4; 7 bases are a match to TRBD1. The CDR3 extends over 14 amino acids. Germline CDR1 is MGHDK and CDR2 is SYGVNS. V lost 2 bases, J lost 7 bases, and 4 bases stayed unmatched. CDR3 residues: CASSEGTEGEKLFF. CDR3 bases: TGTGCCAGCAGTGAAGGGACAGAGGGTGAAAAACTGTTTTTT.

This clonotype was seen a handful of times. The chain recombines TRBV11-2 with TRBJ2-7, with D tentatively TRBD1 (5 bases). The J call may be mistaken, given a closer DNA end match to TRBJ2-5. CDR1 is SGHAT, CDR2 FQNNGV, per germline. The CDR3 consists of 14 residues. The CDR3 loop reads CASSFDRIVETQYF. The CDR3 bases are TGTGCCAGCAGCTTTGACAGAATCGTAGAGACCCAGTACTTC.

J is TRBJ2-5 and V is TRBV12-3 or TRBV12-4; maybe TRBD1 (6 bases). The CDR3 has 16 residues. Trimming stripped 2 bases from V and 2 bases from J, with 15 bases between. As DNA, the CDR3 is TGTGCCAGCAGTTTAAGCGCAGGGGAGCCGCAAGAGACCCAGTACTTC. As protein: CASSLSAGEPQETQYF.

This chain joins TRBV7-8 and TRBJ2-4; 9 bases line up with TRBD2. The end of the DNA aligns better with TRBJ2-7, so the J call may be wrong. The CDR3 has 15 amino acids. CDR1 SGHVS and CDR2 FQNEAQ come from the germline V gene. CDR3 coding DNA: TGTGCCAGCAGCCCGGGGGCTAGCGGGGTTTACGAGCAGTACTTC. Encoded protein: CASSPGASGVYEQYF.

The V gene is TRBV2, the J gene TRBJ2-1; D uncertain. The germline V gene encodes CDR1 SNHLY and CDR2 FYNNEI. The CDR3 runs to 12 residues. Trimming shortened V by 7 bases and J by 2 bases, and 6 bases separated the two germline ends. DNA of the CDR3: TGTGCCAGCAATCCCGCCTACAATGAGCAGTTCTTC. Translated, it gives CASNPAYNEQFF.

The rearrangement uses TRBV2 and TRBJ2-3; 12 bases agree with TRBD2. The ends lost 4 bases at V and 10 bases at J; junction bases unmatched: 9. The germline V gene has CDR1 SNHLY and CDR2 FYNNEI. The CDR3 runs to 15 residues. The CDR3 protein is CASSAGLAGGGAQYF. In nucleotides, the CDR3 is TGTGCCAGCAGTGCCGGTCTAGCGGGAGGGGGAGCGCAGTATTTT.

This clonotype has only a few counts. V and J are TRBV10-2 and TRBJ2-7; 13 bases are a match to TRBD2. This CDR3 comprises 16 residues. The germline V gene has CDR1 WSHSY and CDR2 SAAADI. V shed 3 bases, J shed 2 bases, and the junction held 4 bases outside the gene matches. The CDR3 nucleotides are TGCGCCAGCAGTGAAGGGACTAGCGGGGACCCCTACGAGCAGTACTTC. It codes for CASSEGTSGDPYEQYF.

The chain recombines TRBV5-1 with TRBJ1-2; D is perhaps TRBD1 (5 bases). Germline-derived CDR1 and CDR2 are SGHRS and YFSETQ. This CDR3 is built from 14 residues. V lost 2 bases and J 2 bases, leaving 10 bases between the germline ends. CDR3 residues: CASSLRGDNYGYTF. The CDR3 DNA follows: TGCGCCAGCAGCTTAAGAGGGGACAACTATGGCTACACCTTC.

The rearrangement uses TRBV5-1 and TRBJ2-7; D is ambiguous. Germline-derived CDR1 and CDR2 are SGHRS and YFSETQ. The CDR3 length is 14 residues. V was pared by 3 bases and J by 2 bases, with 12 bases between. CDR3 in DNA: TGCGCCAGCAGCTCGGCCTCCGCCGCCTACGAGCAGTACTTC. Protein: CASSSASAAYEQYF.

The rearrangement joins TRBV6-5 to TRBJ1-1, with 7 bases aligning to TRBD1. After removal of 5 bases from V and 0 bases from J, the junction contained 6 bases not matched to a gene. Germline V gene sequence: CDR1 MNHEY, CDR2 SVGAGI. There are 15 residues in the CDR3. CDR3 DNA sequence: TGTGCCAGCAGTACAAAGACAGGGATGAACACTGAAGCTTTCTTT. This codes for CASSTKTGMNTEAFF.

This clonotype was picked up a small number of times. The chain carries TRBV20-1 and TRBJ2-1; 11 nucleotides line up with TRBD2. There are 15 residues in the CDR3. J was trimmed by 6 bases and V by 2 bases; bases with no gene match: 6. Germline CDR1 DFQATT, CDR2 SNEGSKA (reference sequence). CDR3 bases: TGCAGTGCTAGAACACTAGCGGGAGAGGGCAATGAGCAGTTCTTC. Amino acids: CSARTLAGEGNEQFF.

In its sample, this clonotype was seen a few times. This rearrangement joins TRBV28 to TRBJ2-4, with 7 nucleotides matching TRBD1. V shed 6 bases, J shed 14 bases, and the junction held 7 bases outside the gene matches. From germline, CDR1 is MDHEN and CDR2 SYDVKM. The CDR3 totals 11 residues. CDR3 DNA sequence: TGTGCCAGCAGCACTAGGGACAGAAAGTACTTC. Protein product: CASSTRDRKYF.

A few counts support this clonotype. J is TRBJ2-3 and V is TRBV20-1, with D possibly matching TRBD1 (6 bases). V gave up 5 bases and J gave up 4 bases, with 16 bases separating them. The CDR3 extends over 14 amino acids. Per germline, CDR1 DFQATT and CDR2 SNEGSKA (reference sequence). CDR3 DNA sequence: TGCAGTGCTCTCCGTAGTGGGGGCCCAGATACGCAGTATTTT. Protein sequence: CSALRSGGPDTQYF.

A few counts support this clonotype. The chain joins TRBV29-1 to TRBJ1-1; D unclear. The CDR3 has 12 amino acids. CDR1 is SQVTM, CDR2 ANQGSEA, per germline. V lost 4 bases to trimming and J lost 3 bases, with 9 bases between them. The CDR3 loop is CSVGGLHTEAFF. The CDR3 nucleotides read TGCAGCGTTGGGGGATTACACACTGAAGCTTTCTTT.